Listed here are 9 T cell receptor beta chains from one sample, sequenced in a study of shared clonotypes between healthy human individuals. Libraries were prepared by immunoSEQ multiplex PCR; TCRdb keeps only in-frame clonotypes and omits some of them. This sample has about 1.5 million clones, with 98% found just once. Sequencing used naive CD4+ T cells sorted from blood. Subset described: CD45RA+ positively selected. These receptors all come from a man between 25 and 39 years old in good health.

This clone is a singleton in its sample. This chain uses TRBV6-1 with TRBJ2-7, with a tentative D call TRBD2 (6 bases). Germline lookup yields CDR1 MNHNS and CDR2 SASEGT. The length of the CDR3 is 13 residues. Trimming stripped 1 base from V and 9 bases from J, with 13 bases between. Written as DNA, the CDR3 is TGTGCCAGCAGTGAAGTCGGGGGAGGAGTGCAGTACTTC. This codes for CASSEVGGGVQYF.

The chain recombines TRBV6-1 with TRBJ1-2; 9 bases are a match to TRBD1. With 1 base clipped from V and 4 bases from J, the junction kept 7 bases outside the gene matches. This CDR3 is built from 16 residues. CDR1 and CDR2 (germline): MNHNS, SASEGT. CDR3 nucleotides: TGTGCCAGCAGTGAAGACGGGACAGGGAGAGCCTATGGCTACACCTTC. Translated: CASSEDGTGRAYGYTF.

The genes are TRBV27 and TRBJ2-7; no definite D call. Germline lookup yields CDR1 MNHEY and CDR2 SMNVEV (reference sequence). The CDR3 has 12 residues. The V and J ends lost 1 base and 6 bases respectively, with 7 bases between them. CDR3 nucleotides: TGTGCCAGCAGTTTATACGGTCGCGAGCAGTACTTC. Protein: CASSLYGREQYF.

On this clone itself: This specimen includes other DNA sequences encoding the same CDR3. In nucleotides, the CDR3 is TGTGCCAGCAGCGTAGCGGGAGAGACCTACGAGCAGTACTTC. Protein: CASSVAGETYEQYF. The chain couples TRBV9 to TRBJ2-7, with D possibly TRBD2 on 6 matching bases. Trimming stripped 0 bases from V and 2 bases from J, with 9 bases between. The CDR3 runs 14 residues. The germline V gene encodes CDR1 SGDLS and CDR2 YYNGEE. The full variable domain, its missing parts supplied by reference TRBV9 and TRBJ2-7, is DSGVTQTPKHLITATGQRVTLRCSPRSGDLSVYWYQQSLDQGLQFLIQYYNGEERAKGNILERFSAQQFPDLHSELNLSSLELGDSALYFCASSVAGETYEQYFGPGTRLTVT.

This chain uses TRBV6-1 with TRBJ2-5, with D uncertain. The CDR3 sequence is 12 residues long. Trimming took 2 bases from V and 7 from J, leaving 8 bases between them. Germline V CDR1 and CDR2: MNHNS, SASEGT. The CDR3, as DNA: TGTGCCAGCAGTGAATCTAGTTGGACCCAGTACTTC. Translating it yields CASSESSWTQYF.

V and J are TRBV19 and TRBJ2-3, with D tentatively TRBD1 or TRBD2 (5 bases each). The CDR3 has 11 amino acids. V lost 6 bases, J lost 4 bases, and 5 bases lay in between. Germline CDR1 LNHDA, CDR2 SQIVND (reference sequence). CDR3 residues: CASRGADTQYF. CDR3 nucleotides: TGTGCCAGTAGGGGGGCAGATACGCAGTATTTT.

V is TRBV27 and J is TRBJ2-1, with 11 bases identical to TRBD2. This CDR3 spans 16 amino acids. With V trimmed by 5 bases and J by 13 bases, 16 bases remained unmatched. In germline, CDR1 is MNHEY, CDR2 SMNVEV (reference sequence). The CDR3 nucleotides read TGTGCCAGCAGTCCAGTAGCGGGAGGGCCACTGCGCCTACAGTTCTTC. It encodes CASSPVAGGPLRLQFF.

The V call is TRBV11-2, the J call TRBJ2-7; weak D call: TRBD1 (6 bases). Trimming stripped 5 bases from V and 11 bases from J, with 19 bases between. The germline CDR1 and CDR2 sequences are SGHAT and FQNNGV. The CDR3 runs 13 residues. CDR3 sequence (DNA): TGTGCCAGCAGCATAATACCGGGACAAATAGAGTACTTC. Its protein is CASSIIPGQIEYF. Looking up the rest from reference TRBV11-2 and TRBJ2-7 gives the full variable domain: EAGVAQSPRYKIIEKRQSVAFWCNPISGHATLYWYQQILGQGPKLLIQFQNNGVVDDSQLPKDRFSAERLKGVDSTLKIQPAKLEDSAVYLCASSIIPGQIEYFGPGTRLTVT.

The chain links TRBV7-9 to TRBJ1-3; no firm D call. CDR1 is SEHNR and CDR2 is FQNEAQ in the germline V gene (reference sequence). The V end lost 0 bases, the J end lost 8 bases, and 11 bases lay between the germline ends. This CDR3 is built from 14 residues. For the CDR3, the DNA is TGTGCCAGCAGCTTAGCTGAGGGTTCGCACACCATATATTTT. It translates to CASSLAEGSHTIYF.